This T cell receptor (beta chain) came from a study of cytomegalovirus exposure and HLA in healthy donors. Study-level background: An earlier analysis found roughly 110 million unique TCR beta sequences from around 180 million T cells.

PCR primers comprised 60 Vbeta and 13 Jbeta primers. Clones were sequenced by immunoSEQ multiplex PCR, and TCRdb holds only the in-frame ones, with some missing. This table holds fewer than 200,000 clones, around 80% found once. Germline V gene data show CDR1 as ENHRY and CDR2 as SYGVKD. The V end was cut by 4 bases, the J end by 2 bases, with 8 bases between. This CDR3 comprises 13 residues. Sequencing input: PBMCs. The sequence came from a male donor in good health and CMV-seronegative. The V call is TRBV10-3, the J call TRBJ2-5; maybe TRBD1 (6 bases). The CDR3 spells CAISAGQQETQYF. DNA for the CDR3: TGTGCCATCAGTGCCGGACAGCAAGAGACCCAGTACTTC.